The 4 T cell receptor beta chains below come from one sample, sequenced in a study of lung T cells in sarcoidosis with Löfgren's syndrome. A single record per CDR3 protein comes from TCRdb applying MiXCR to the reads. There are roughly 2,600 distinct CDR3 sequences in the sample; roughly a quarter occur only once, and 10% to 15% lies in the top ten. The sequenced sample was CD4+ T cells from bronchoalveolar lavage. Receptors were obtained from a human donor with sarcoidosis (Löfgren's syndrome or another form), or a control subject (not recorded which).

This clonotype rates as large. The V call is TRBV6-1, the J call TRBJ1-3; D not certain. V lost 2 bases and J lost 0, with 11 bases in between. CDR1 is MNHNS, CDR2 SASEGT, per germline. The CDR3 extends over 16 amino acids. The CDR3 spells CASSERGSLSGNTIYF. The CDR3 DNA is TGTGCCAGCAGTGAACGCGGCAGCCTCTCTGGAAACACCATATATTTT.

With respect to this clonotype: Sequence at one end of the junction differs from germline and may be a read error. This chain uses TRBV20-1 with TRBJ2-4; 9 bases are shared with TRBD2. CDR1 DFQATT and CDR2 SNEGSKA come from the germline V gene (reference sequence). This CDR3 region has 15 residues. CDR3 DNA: TGCGGTGCTAGCGGGTACACTAGCGGGCAAAACATTCAGTACTTC. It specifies CGASGYTSGQNIQYF.

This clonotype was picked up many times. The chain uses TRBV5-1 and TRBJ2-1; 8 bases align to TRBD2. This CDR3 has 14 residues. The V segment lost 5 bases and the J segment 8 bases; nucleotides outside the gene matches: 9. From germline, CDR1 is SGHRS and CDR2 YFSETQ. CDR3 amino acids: CASRGNGGADEQFF. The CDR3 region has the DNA TGCGCCAGCAGGGGGAACGGGGGGGCCGATGAGCAGTTCTTC.

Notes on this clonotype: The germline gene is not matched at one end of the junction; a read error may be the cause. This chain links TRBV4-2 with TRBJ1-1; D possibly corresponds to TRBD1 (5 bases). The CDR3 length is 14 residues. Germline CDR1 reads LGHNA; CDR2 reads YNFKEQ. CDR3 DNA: TGTGCCAGCAGCCAAAAGACAAGCGGGGGGACCGCTGTCTTT. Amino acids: CASSQKTSGGTAVF.